This TCR beta chain came from a study of immune evolution from preneoplasia to lung adenocarcinoma. For the study at large: HLA loss of heterozygosity: about 7% AIS, about 15% MIA, approximately 31% ADC, none AAH. Findings and limits, study-wide: Normal lung had highest clonality; later lesions appeared denser, more diverse.

The data were produced by immunoSEQ multiplex PCR, yet TCRdb's version contains in-frame clones alone and is incomplete. The profile covers 5,000 or so clones, with nearly 90% appearing a single time and about 2.8% taken by the ten largest. The CDR3 loop spans 12 amino acids. Germline loops: CDR1 KGHSH, CDR2 LQKENI. Trimming removed 3 bases at V and 4 bases at J, with 6 bases between. On this clone: Its antigen is not identified.

The chain uses TRBV18 and TRBJ2-5; D is unresolved. The sequence derives from a person aged 45 to 59 with lung adenocarcinoma. Sequenced sample: FFPE invasive lung adenocarcinoma tissue. This CDR3 reads CASSPGLETQYF. CDR3 coding DNA: TGTGCCAGCTCACCCGGGCTAGAGACCCAGTACTTC.